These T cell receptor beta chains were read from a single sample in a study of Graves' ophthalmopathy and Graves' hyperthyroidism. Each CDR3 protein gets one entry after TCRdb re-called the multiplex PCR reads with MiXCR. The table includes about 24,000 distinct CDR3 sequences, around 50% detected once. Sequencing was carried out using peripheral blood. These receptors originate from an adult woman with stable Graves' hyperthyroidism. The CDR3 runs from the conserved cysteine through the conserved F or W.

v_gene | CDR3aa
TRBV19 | CASSIGGQNDQPQLF
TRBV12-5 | CASGFPAWASGTDTQYF
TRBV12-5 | CASGSGTSGYNEQFF
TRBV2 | CASSASGGYEQYF
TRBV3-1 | CASSQVTSGRAEQFF
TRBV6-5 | CASRQPGGHEQFF
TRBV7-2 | CASSLAPQETQYF
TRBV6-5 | CASRGDRDNEQFF
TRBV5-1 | CASSGGDRVHEQYF
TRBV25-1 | CASSDSWAQYF
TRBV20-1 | CSASLRGVGQETQYF
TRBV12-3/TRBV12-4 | CASSRLAGGSYEQYF
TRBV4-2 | CASSRPGEETQYF
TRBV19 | CASSDRTGGESQPQHF
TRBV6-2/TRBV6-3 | CASSYEGSLNSPLHF
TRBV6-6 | CASSSMTGAAQPQHF
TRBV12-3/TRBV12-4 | CASSPGPIDEKLSF
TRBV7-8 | CASSAPRLGEQYF
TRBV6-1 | CASSEASSDNQPQHF
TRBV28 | CASSPPLRVEEQFF
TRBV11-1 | CASSRNGVEQYF
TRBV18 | CASSPASGHVDTGELFF
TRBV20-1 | CSARGEQGAVQPQHF
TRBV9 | CASSVGDNPAYGYTF
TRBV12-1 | CASIGGGNQPQHF
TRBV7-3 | CASSLLAGDRSEQYF
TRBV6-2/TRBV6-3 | CASSRDRPYEQYF
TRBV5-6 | CASSSRSNQPQHF
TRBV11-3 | CASSLTSGSDEQYF
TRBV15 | CATSRPPGTTTDTQYF
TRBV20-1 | CSARDPGLAGLELEQYF
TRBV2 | CASSAKTGGDQPQHF
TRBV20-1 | CSARDPRLAGSYNEQFF
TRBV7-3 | CASSLPQGTDTQYF
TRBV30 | CAWSYGGGLTGELFF
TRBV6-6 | CASRAGTSYNEQYF
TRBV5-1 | CASSSGPQGEQFF
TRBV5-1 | CASSIGQGHGYTF
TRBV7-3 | CASSIRAGGPGNEQFF
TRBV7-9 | CASSPGPYNEQFF
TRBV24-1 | CATTFRDRTTGNTIYF
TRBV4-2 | CASSQETGANTQYF
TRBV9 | CASSAERGTAFF
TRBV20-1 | CSASYPGSYTEAFF
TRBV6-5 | CASSYGQGTRDTQYF
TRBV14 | CASSQDRGGLDGYTF
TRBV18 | CASSPGLAETQYF
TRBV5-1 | CASSSLSGHYGYTF
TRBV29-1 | CSVDSYNEQFF
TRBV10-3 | CAISDNTMNTEAFF
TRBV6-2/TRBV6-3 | CASSSPGDGNYVLTF
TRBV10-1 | CASSESRGGSEQFF
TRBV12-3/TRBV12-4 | CASTPRKETQYF
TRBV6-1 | CASSEGPGGYGYTF